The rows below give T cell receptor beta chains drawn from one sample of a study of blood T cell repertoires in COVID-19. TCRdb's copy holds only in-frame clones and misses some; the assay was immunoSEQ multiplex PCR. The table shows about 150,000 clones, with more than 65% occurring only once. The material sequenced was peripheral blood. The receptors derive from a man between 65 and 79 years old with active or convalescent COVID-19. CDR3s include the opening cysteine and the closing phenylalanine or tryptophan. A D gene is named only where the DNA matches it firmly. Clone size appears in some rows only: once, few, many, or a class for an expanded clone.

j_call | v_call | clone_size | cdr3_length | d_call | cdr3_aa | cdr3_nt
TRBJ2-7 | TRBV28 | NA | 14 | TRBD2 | CATATSGPPYEQYF | TGTGCCACCGCGACTAGCGGGCCCCCTTACGAGCAGTACTTC
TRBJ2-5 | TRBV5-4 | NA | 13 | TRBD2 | CASSLPGGETQYF | TGTGCCAGCAGCTTGCCGGGGGGTGAGACCCAGTACTTC
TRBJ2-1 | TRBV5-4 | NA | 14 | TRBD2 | CASGKFGGRVYWFF | TGTGCCAGCGGAAAGTTCGGCGGGAGGGTTTACTGGTTCTTC
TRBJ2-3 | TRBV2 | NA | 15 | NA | CASSDGGRDTDTQYF | TGTGCCAGCAGTGATGGTGGCCGGGACACAGATACGCAGTATTTT
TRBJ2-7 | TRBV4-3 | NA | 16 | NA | CASSQDRPALSYEQYF | TGCGCCAGCAGCCAAGATCGCCCAGCGCTCTCCTACGAGCAGTACTTC
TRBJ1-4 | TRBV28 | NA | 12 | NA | CASSLRAEKLFF | TGTGCCAGCAGTTTAAGAGCAGAAAAACTGTTTTTT
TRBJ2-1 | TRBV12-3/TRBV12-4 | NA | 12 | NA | CASSPGRNEQFF | TGTGCCAGCAGCCCTGGGAGAAATGAGCAGTTCTTC
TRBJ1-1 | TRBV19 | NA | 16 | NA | CASSIFARGALTEAFF | TGTGCCAGTAGTATTTTCGCCCGGGGGGCTCTTACTGAAGCTTTCTTT
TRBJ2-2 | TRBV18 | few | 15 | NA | CASSPGAGDTGELFF | TGTGCCAGCTCACCAGGGGCTGGGGACACCGGGGAGCTGTTTTTT
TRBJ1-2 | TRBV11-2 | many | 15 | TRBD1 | CASSSITGGNYGYTF | TGTGCCAGCAGCTCCATAACAGGGGGGAACTATGGCTACACCTTC
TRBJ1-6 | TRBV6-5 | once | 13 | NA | CASSRALYSPLHF | TGTGCCAGTTCCCGCGCTCTTTACTCACCCCTCCACTTT
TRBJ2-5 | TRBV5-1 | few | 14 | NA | CASREGQVGETQYF | TGCGCCAGCAGGGAGGGGCAGGTCGGGGAGACCCAGTACTTC
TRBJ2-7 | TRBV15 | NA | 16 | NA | CATSRGGTKAGYEQYF | TGTGCCACCAGCAGAGGAGGGACAAAAGCCGGATACGAGCAGTACTTC
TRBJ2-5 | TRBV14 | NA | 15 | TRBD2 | CASSQASGRLETQYF | TGTGCCAGCAGCCAGGCTAGCGGGAGGCTGGAGACCCAGTACTTC
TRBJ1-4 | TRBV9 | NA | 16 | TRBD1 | CASSVAGGGAGEKLFF | TGTGCCAGCAGCGTAGCTGGAGGGGGCGCAGGGGAAAAACTGTTTTTT
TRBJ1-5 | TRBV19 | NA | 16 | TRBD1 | CASSAYRGLGNQPQHF | TGTGCCAGTAGTGCCTACAGGGGGCTTGGCAATCAGCCCCAGCATTTT
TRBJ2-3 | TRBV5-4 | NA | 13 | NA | CASSLDAGDTQYF | TGTGCCAGCAGCTTGGATGCCGGTGATACGCAGTATTTT
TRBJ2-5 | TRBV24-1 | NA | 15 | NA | CATSPGRGYQETQYF | TGTGCCACCAGTCCCGGGCGGGGCTACCAAGAGACCCAGTACTTC
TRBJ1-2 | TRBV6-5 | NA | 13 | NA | CASTPADRYGYTF | TGTGCCAGCACGCCGGCGGATAGGTATGGCTACACCTTC
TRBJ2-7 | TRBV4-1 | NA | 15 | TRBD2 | CASSLAGGRAEEQYF | TGCGCCAGCAGCCTAGCGGGCGGGAGGGCCGAGGAGCAGTACTTC
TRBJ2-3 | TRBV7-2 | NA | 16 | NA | CASSGRISPSTDTQYF | TGTGCCAGCAGCGGCAGAATTTCTCCTAGCACAGATACGCAGTATTTT
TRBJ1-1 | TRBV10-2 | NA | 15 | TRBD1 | CASSETGGLFTEAFF | TGCGCCAGCAGTGAGACAGGGGGATTGTTCACTGAAGCTTTCTTT
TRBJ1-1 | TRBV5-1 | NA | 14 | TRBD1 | CASSETGLGTEAFF | TGCGCCAGCAGCGAGACAGGGTTGGGCACTGAAGCTTTCTTT
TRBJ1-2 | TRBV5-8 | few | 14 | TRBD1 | CASSLGQAYYGYTF | TGTGCCAGCAGCCTCGGACAGGCTTACTATGGCTACACCTTC
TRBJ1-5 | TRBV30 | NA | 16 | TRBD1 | CAWSALRQGGVQPQHF | TGTGCCTGGAGTGCCCTTCGACAGGGAGGAGTTCAGCCCCAGCATTTT
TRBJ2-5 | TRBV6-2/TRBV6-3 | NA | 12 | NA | CASSSRGETQYF | TGTGCCAGCAGTTCCAGGGGAGAGACCCAGTACTTC
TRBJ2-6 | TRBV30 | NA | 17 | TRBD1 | CAWGVDRFSSGANVLTF | TGTGCCTGGGGGGTGGACAGGTTCTCCTCTGGGGCCAACGTCCTGACTTTC
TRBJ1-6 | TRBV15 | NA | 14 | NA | CATSRDTVNSPLHF | TGTGCCACCAGCAGGGACACAGTTAATTCACCCCTCCACTTT
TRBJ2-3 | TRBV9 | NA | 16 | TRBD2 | CASSVSSGPSTDTQYF | TGTGCCAGCAGCGTCAGTAGCGGGCCTAGCACAGATACGCAGTATTTT
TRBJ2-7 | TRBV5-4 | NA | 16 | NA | CASSLAGGGNSYEQYF | TGTGCCAGCAGCTTGGCTGGGGGGGGCAATTCCTACGAGCAGTACTTC
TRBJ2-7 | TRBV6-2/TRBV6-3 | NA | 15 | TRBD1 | CASSYAGTDAYEQYF | TGTGCCAGCAGTTACGCCGGGACAGATGCCTACGAGCAGTACTTC
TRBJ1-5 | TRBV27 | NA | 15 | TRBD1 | CASKPGQMGNQPQHF | TGTGCCAGCAAGCCGGGACAGATGGGGAATCAGCCCCAGCATTTT
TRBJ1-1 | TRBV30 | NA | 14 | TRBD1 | CAWSPGQAFTEAFF | TGTGCCTGGAGTCCCGGACAGGCGTTCACTGAAGCTTTCTTT
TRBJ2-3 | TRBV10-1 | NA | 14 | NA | CASSVGGSTDTQYF | TGCGCCAGCAGTGTAGGGGGTAGCACAGATACGCAGTATTTT
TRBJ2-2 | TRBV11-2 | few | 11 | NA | CASRSAGELFF | TGTGCCTCGCGGAGCGCCGGGGAGCTGTTTTTT
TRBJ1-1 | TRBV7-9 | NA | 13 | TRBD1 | CASTLQGDTEAFF | TGTGCCAGCACCCTTCAGGGGGACACTGAAGCTTTCTTT
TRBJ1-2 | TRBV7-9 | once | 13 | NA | CASSLESFYGYTF | TGTGCCAGCAGCTTGGAGTCTTTCTATGGCTACACCTTC
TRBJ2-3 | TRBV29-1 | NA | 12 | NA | CSEGGNWDTQYF | TGCAGCGAGGGGGGCAACTGGGATACGCAGTATTTT
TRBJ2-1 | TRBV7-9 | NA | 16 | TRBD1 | CASRLGGGTSYNEQFF | TGTGCCAGCAGACTAGGGGGCGGAACCTCCTACAATGAGCAGTTCTTC
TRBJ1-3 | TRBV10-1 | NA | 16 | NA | CARSPRGGWVGNTIYF | TGCGCCAGGAGTCCTAGGGGAGGGTGGGTCGGAAACACCATATATTTT
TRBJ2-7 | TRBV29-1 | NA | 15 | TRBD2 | CSVEVGGSGSYEQYF | TGCAGCGTTGAAGTAGGGGGTAGCGGGAGTTACGAGCAGTACTTC
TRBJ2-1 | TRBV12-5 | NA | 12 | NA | CASGPVPNEQFF | TGTGCTAGTGGTCCGGTCCCCAATGAGCAGTTCTTC
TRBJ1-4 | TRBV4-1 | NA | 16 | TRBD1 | CASSPTGGRTNEKLFF | TGCGCCAGCAGTCCCACAGGGGGCAGGACTAATGAAAAACTGTTTTTT
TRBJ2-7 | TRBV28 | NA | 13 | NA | CASIQGSSYEQYF | TGTGCCAGTATACAGGGCAGCTCCTACGAGCAGTACTTC
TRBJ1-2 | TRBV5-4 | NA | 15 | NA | CASSLGQASNYGYTF | TGTGCCAGCAGCTTGGGCCAGGCGTCGAACTATGGCTACACCTTC
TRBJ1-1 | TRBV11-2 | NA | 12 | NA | CASGIGGTEAFF | TGTGCCAGCGGAATCGGGGGGACTGAAGCTTTCTTT
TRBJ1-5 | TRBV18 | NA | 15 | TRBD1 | CASSGTVNSNQPQHF | TGTGCCAGCTCAGGGACAGTCAATAGCAATCAGCCCCAGCATTTT
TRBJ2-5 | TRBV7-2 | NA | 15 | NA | CASSLFRGPQETQYF | TGTGCCAGCAGCTTATTCAGGGGTCCTCAAGAGACCCAGTACTTC
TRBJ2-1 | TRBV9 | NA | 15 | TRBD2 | CASSVGLANYNEQFF | TGTGCCAGCAGCGTAGGACTAGCGAACTACAATGAGCAGTTCTTC
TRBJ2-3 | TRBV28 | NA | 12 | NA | CASSAGAWTQYF | TGTGCCAGCAGTGCTGGGGCGTGGACGCAGTATTTT
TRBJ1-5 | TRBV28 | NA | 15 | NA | CASSLGGFGNQPQHF | TGTGCCAGCAGTTTGGGTGGCTTCGGGAATCAGCCCCAGCATTTT
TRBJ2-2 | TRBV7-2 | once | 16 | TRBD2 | CASSLSTSGNTGELFF | TGTGCCAGCAGCTTGTCGACTAGCGGGAACACCGGGGAGCTGTTTTTT
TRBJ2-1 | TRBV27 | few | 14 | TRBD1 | CASNPRDSYNEQFF | TGTGCCAGCAACCCACGGGACAGCTACAATGAGCAGTTCTTC
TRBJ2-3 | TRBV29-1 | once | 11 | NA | CSVATGTPQYF | TGCAGCGTTGCGACCGGGACTCCGCAGTATTTT
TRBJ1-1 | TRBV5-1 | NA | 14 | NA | CASSGQAANTEAFF | TGCGCCAGCAGCGGGCAGGCCGCTAACACTGAAGCTTTCTTT
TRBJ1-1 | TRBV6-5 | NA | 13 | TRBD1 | CASSYRRGVEAFF | TGTGCCAGCAGTTACCGCAGGGGGGTTGAAGCTTTCTTT
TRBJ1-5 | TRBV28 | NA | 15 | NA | CASSLGGARNQPQHF | TGTGCCAGCAGTTTAGGGGGGGCCCGCAATCAGCCCCAGCATTTT
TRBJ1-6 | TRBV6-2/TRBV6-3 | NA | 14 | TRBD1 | CASSYRQGGSPLHF | TGTGCCAGCAGTTACCGACAGGGGGGTTCACCCCTCCACTTT
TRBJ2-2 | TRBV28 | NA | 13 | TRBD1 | CASSRDRVGELFF | TGTGCCAGCAGCAGGGACAGGGTCGGGGAGCTGTTTTTT